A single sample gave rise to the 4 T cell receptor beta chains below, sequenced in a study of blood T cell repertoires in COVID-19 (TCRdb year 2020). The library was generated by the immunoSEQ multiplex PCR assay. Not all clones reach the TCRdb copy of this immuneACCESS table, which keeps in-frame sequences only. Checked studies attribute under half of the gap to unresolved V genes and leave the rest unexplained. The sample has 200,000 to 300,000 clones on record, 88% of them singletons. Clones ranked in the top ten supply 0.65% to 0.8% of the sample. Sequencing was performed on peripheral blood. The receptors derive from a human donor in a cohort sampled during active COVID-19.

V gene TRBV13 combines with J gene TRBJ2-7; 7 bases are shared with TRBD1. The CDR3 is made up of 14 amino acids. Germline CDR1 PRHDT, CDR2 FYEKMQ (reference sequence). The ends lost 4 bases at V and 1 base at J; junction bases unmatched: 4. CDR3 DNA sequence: TGTGCCAGCAGCTCGGGGACAGCTTCCTACGAGCAGTACTTC. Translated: CASSSGTASYEQYF.

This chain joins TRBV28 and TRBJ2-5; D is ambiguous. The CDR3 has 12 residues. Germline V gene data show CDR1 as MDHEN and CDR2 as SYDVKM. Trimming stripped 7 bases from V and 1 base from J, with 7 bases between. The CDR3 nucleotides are TGTGCCAGCAATACGGGCCAAGAGACCCAGTACTTC. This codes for CASNTGQETQYF.

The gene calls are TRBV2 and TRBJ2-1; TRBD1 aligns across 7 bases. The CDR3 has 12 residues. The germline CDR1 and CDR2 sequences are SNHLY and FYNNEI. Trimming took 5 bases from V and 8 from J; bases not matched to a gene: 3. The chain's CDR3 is CASSRQGDEQFF. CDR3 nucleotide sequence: TGTGCCAGCAGTAGACAGGGCGATGAGCAGTTCTTC.

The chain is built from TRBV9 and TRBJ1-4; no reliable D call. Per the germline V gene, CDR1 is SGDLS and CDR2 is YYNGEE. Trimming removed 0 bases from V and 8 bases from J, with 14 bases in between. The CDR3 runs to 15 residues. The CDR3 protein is CASSVGAAGREKLFF. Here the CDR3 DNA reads TGTGCCAGCAGCGTAGGGGCAGCAGGAAGAGAAAAACTGTTTTTT.